This entry lists 3 T cell receptor beta chains sequenced from one sample in a study of T cell clonality in common variable immunodeficiency. Generated by immunoSEQ multiplex PCR, the TCRdb table keeps only in-frame clones and is missing some. The data show tens of thousands of clones, with none appearing a single time. Sequenced sample: peripheral blood mononuclear cells. All receptors derive from a person aged 18 to 75 in good health.

This clone was picked up many times. The CDR3 end is not reached by the read, which stops 3 residues before it; the germline J gene fills it in. The V gene is TRBV20-1, the J gene TRBJ1-1; D is possibly TRBD1 (5 bases). The CDR3 totals 14 residues. The germline gives CDR1 DFQATT, CDR2 SNEGSKA (reference sequence). V was pared by 0 bases and J by 0 bases, with 8 bases between. The CDR3 here is CSARDAGLNTEAFF. The sequenced part of the CDR3 DNA is TGCAGTGCTAGAGATGCAGGGCTGAACACTGAA.

Ten or more counts support this clone. The CDR3 end is not reached by the read, which stops 3 residues before it; the germline J gene fills it in. The chain couples TRBV7-9 to TRBJ2-1; TRBD2 might be the D (5 bases). Germline V gene data show CDR1 as SEHNR and CDR2 as FQNEAQ (reference sequence). The CDR3 has 14 residues. V was pared by 3 bases and J by 7 bases, with 13 bases between. The CDR3 reads CASSFYGDRNEQFF. CDR3 DNA (partial): TGTGCCAGCAGCTTCTACGGGGATCGTAATGAG.

There are many counts of this clone. The sequenced fragment ends 3 residues before the CDR3 boundary, so the rest is inferred from the germline J gene. This chain connects TRBV2 to TRBJ2-7; D perhaps matches TRBD1 (5 bases). The germline CDR1 and CDR2 sequences are SNHLY and FYNNEI. CDR3 length equals 12 residues. The V gene lost 3 bases and the J gene lost 3 bases, with 6 bases spanning the gap. CDR3 loop: CASSEGRYEQYF. CDR3 DNA, as far as it was read: TGTGCCAGCAGTGAGGGGCGCTACGAG.